This is a list of T cell receptor beta chains from one sample in a study of early T cells in non-severe SARS-CoV-2 infection. TCRdb fed the 5' RACE reads into MiXCR, producing one record per CDR3 protein. The sample lists around 21,000 distinct CDR3 sequences; under 4.5% were seen once. The material sequenced was whole blood. These TCRs come from an adult who was a healthcare worker with PCR-confirmed SARS-CoV-2 infection or an uninfected control (not recorded which). Both conserved end residues are part of each CDR3.

v_gene | CDR3aa
TRBV9 | CASSPTLPLGGYTF
TRBV7-9 | CASSLVADTQYF
TRBV7-8 | CARAKPGAQAGMQYF
TRBV20-1 | CSAGKRTEAFF
TRBV9 | CASSDDSQETQYF
TRBV5-1 | CASSADSVNSGEQYF
TRBV5-1 | CASSSGGSDTQYF
TRBV6-5 | CASSPWGTPGVGEQYF
TRBV3-1 | CASSQDGRGGYEQYF
TRBV19 | CATRGPSSYNEQFF
TRBV12-3/TRBV12-4 | CASTAPLAGYTF
TRBV10-3 | CAIIPGPNYGYTF
TRBV12-3/TRBV12-4 | CASSFSAGDGYTF
TRBV5-6 | CASSLARARHYGYTF
TRBV6-1 | CASSGGRDVYEQYF
TRBV4-3 | CASSQELAGGYNEQFF
TRBV6-6 | CASSYGVDTIYF
TRBV20-1 | CSASESGTASYGYTF
TRBV4-1 | CASSHSAALEDSPLHF
TRBV7-6 | CASSLAGGDTGELFF
TRBV5-6 | CASSLHRAYEQYF
TRBV7-9 | CASSPLEQGHEKLFF
TRBV7-2 | CASSLMNRGYGYIF
TRBV15 | CATSRGRANEQFF
TRBV4-3 | CASSLIGGNYGYTF
TRBV7-3 | CASSPGAEETQYF
TRBV20-1 | CSAKGQGEETQYF
TRBV2 | CASSEAGRSTDTQYF
TRBV19 | CASSIRQLSLPSTDTQYF
TRBV19 | CATSPQGSDEQYF
TRBV6-1 | CASSGQGRLAGGHTDTQYF
TRBV6-4 | CASSDRDTGELFF
TRBV5-1 | CASSSLGGTTDTQYF
TRBV6-5 | CASSPGTASYEQYF
TRBV20-1 | CSARETDGAKNIQYF
TRBV20-1 | CSADRLAGGAADTQYF
TRBV11-3 | CASSPWGAGNNEQFF
TRBV3-1 | CASSQELGTSGGTREQFF
TRBV6-6 | CASSPQVYNEQFF
TRBV11-2 | CASTQPAPQGPEKLFF
TRBV5-1 | CASSLLGTSGASQETQYF
TRBV30 | CAWRLGAGTDTQYF